This record covers a single TCR beta chain. CDR1 and CDR2 from the germline V gene are LGHDT and YNNKEL (reference sequence). J gave up 7 bases and V 4 bases, and 9 bases lay outside the gene matches. There are 15 residues in the CDR3. As originally analysed: Researchers report that nucleated cell counts were estimated from reference gene primer amplification. Profiling relied on immunoSEQ multiplex PCR, and the TCRdb table lists in-frame clones only, not all of them. That table gives V, J and clone size, and the DNA gave D and trimming. The sample lists roughly 260,000 clones, approximately 92% seen once, with around 2.5% in the top ten. The data derive from a study of blood T cell repertoires in COVID-19. The Seattle patients joined while their infection was active and were tracked longitudinally afterward.

This chain connects TRBV3-1 (or the pseudogene TRBV3-2) to TRBJ2-1; 8 nucleotides align to TRBD2. The sequenced material came from peripheral blood. The TCR sequence derives from a person aged 18 to 30 with COVID-19, enrolled during active disease. The CDR3 DNA follows: TGTGCCAGCAGCCCCGGGGGACTAGAGATGAATGAGCAGTTCTTC. Translation: CASSPGGLEMNEQFF.